The clone carrying this T cell receptor (beta chain) came up many times. Its antigen is unidentified. This sample is drawn from a study of T-cell memory formation after mild COVID-19. Study results and caveats: Most CD4+ clones that shrank were in CM and EM, while CD8+ ones turned up in EMRA. Second-wave clones that peaked on day 37 lacked confirmed SARS-CoV-2 specificity. Pre-infection memory showed some responding clones, and this suggested that cross-reactive memory joined.

Using its own MiXCR run on the 5' RACE reads, TCRdb lists one record per CDR3 protein. The table lists roughly 550,000 distinct CDR3 sequences, approximately 20% of them singletons. Germline lookup yields CDR1 DFQATT and CDR2 SNEGSKA (reference sequence). The CDR3 is 11 amino acids. The V end was cut by 5 bases, the J end by 1 base, with 6 bases between. The sequence was obtained from an adult woman who had mild COVID-19 (a few samples of this study predate the infection). Cell type and time point are not known. Sequenced material: PBMCs or a T cell subset sorted from them (not recorded which). The chain joins TRBV20-1 to TRBJ2-7; no clear D. The CDR3 sequence: CSAERSYEQYF. The CDR3 DNA reads as TGCAGTGCTGAAAGATCCTACGAGCAGTACTTC.